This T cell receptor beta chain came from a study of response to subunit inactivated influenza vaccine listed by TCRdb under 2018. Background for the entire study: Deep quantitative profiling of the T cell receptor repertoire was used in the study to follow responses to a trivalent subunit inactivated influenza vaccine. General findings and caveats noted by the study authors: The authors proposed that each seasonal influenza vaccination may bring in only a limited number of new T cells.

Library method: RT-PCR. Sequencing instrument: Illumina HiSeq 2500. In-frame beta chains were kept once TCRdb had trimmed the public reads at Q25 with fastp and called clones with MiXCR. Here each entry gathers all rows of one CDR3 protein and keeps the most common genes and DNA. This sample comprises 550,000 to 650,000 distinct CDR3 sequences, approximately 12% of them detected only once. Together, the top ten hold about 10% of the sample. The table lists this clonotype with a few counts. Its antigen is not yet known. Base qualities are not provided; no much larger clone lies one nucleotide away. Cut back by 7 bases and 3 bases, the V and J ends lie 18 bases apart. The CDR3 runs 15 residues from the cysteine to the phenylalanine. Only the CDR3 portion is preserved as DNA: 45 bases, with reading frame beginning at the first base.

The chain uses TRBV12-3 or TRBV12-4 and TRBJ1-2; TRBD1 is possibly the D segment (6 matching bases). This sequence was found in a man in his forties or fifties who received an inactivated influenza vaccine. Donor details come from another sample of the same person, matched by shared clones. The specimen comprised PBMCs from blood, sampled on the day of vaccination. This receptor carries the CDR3 CASTRTEGHHYGYTF. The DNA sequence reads TGTGCCAGCACCCGGACAGAGGGGCATCACTATGGCTACACCTTC.